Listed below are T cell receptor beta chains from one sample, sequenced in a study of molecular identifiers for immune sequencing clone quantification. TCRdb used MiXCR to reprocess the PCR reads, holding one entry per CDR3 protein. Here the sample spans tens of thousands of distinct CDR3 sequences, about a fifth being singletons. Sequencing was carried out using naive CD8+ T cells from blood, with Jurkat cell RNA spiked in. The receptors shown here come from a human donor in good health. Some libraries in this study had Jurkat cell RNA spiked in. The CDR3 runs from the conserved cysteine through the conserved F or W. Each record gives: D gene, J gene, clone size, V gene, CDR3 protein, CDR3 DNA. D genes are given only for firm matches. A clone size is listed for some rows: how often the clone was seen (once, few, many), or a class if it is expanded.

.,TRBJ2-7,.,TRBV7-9,CASSLGDPPVYEQYF,TGTGCCAGCAGCTTGGGCGACCCCCCCGTATACGAGCAGTACTTC
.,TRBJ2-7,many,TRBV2,CASSDSLRLTYEQYF,TGTGCCAGCAGTGACAGCCTTCGCCTGACCTACGAGCAGTACTTC
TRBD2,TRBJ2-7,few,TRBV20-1,CSATTSGSHEQYF,TGCAGTGCAACGACTAGCGGGAGTCACGAGCAGTACTTC
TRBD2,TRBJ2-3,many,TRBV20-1,CSASLAGGPDTQYF,TGCAGTGCTTCCTTAGCGGGAGGGCCGGATACGCAGTATTTT
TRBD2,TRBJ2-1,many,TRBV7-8,CASSPQREVLQEQFF,TGTGCCAGCAGCCCCCAGCGGGAGGTTCTGCAGGAGCAGTTCTTC
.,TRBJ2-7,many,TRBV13,CASSQAGTVSYEQYF,TGTGCCAGCAGCCAGGCCGGGACGGTCTCCTACGAGCAGTACTTC
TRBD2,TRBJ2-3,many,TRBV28,CASSTGLAGWTDTQYF,TGTGCCAGCAGCACGGGACTAGCGGGTTGGACAGATACGCAGTATTTT
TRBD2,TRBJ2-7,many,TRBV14,CASSHSSGRASDEQYF,TGTGCCAGCAGCCACTCTAGCGGGAGGGCCAGCGACGAGCAGTACTTC
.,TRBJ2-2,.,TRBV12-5,CASGRASAHGTGELFF,TGTGCTAGTGGTCGGGCTAGCGCCCACGGGACCGGGGAGCTGTTTTTT
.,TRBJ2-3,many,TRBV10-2,CASSDYPGPRLSTDTQYF,TGCGCCAGCAGTGACTATCCGGGACCGCGACTGAGCACAGATACGCAGTATTTT
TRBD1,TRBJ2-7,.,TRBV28,CASSFPRDRGYEQYF,TGTGCCAGCAGTTTTCCCAGGGACAGGGGTTACGAGCAGTACTTC
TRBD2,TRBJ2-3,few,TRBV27,CASSLPTSGRTTQYF,TGTGCCAGCAGTTTGCCGACTAGCGGGAGGACAACGCAGTATTTT
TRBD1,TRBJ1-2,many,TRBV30,CAWSQPPAGQLTGNYGYTF,TGTGCCTGGAGTCAACCTCCGGCGGGACAGCTCACCGGGAACTATGGCTACACCTTC
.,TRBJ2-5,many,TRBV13,CASSLGVGLETQYF,TGTGCCAGCAGCTTAGGTGTAGGGTTGGAGACCCAGTACTTC
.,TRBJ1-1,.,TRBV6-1,CASSITLNTEAFF,TGTGCCAGCAGCATAACCTTGAACACTGAAGCTTTCTTT
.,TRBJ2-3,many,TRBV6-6,CASSSWDSTDTQYF,TGTGCCAGCAGTTCGTGGGACAGCACAGATACGCAGTATTTT
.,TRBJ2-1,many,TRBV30,CAWSVTGEQFF,TGTGCCTGGAGTGTGACTGGTGAGCAGTTCTTC
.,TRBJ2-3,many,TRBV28,CASSLIAGTTDTQYF,TGTGCCAGCAGTTTAATTGCAGGCACCACAGATACGCAGTATTTT
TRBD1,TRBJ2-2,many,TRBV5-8,CASIEGTGENTGELFF,TGTGCCAGCATCGAAGGGACAGGAGAGAACACCGGGGAGCTGTTTTTT
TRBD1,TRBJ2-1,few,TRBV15,CATSKGQQSYNEQFF,TGTGCCACCAGTAAGGGACAGCAATCCTACAATGAGCAGTTCTTC
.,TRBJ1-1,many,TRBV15,CATSRGTAEAFF,TGTGCCACCAGCAGAGGGACGGCAGAAGCTTTCTTT
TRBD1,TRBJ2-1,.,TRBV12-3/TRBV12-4,CASRARQGVANEQFF,TGTGCCAGCAGAGCGAGACAGGGAGTGGCCAATGAGCAGTTCTTC